This T cell receptor (beta chain) was found in a study of read filtering for tumor transcriptome and immune sequencing. V was trimmed by 6 bases and J by 2 bases, leaving 13 bases between them. In germline, CDR1 is DFQATT, CDR2 SNEGSKA (reference sequence). CDR3 size: 13 residues. From 350 to 500 ng of RNA, a library with molecular barcoded alpha/delta and beta/gamma adaptors was made. TCRdb reprocessed the reads via MiXCR and lists one record per CDR3 protein. This table holds more than 100,000 distinct CDR3 sequences, approximately 12% found once. This clonotype showed up many times. This clonotype was sampled from a donor at least 40 years old with multiple myeloma. Sample: a population of CD138-negative cells sorted from bone marrow. The chain uses TRBV20-1 and TRBJ2-5; TRBD1 or TRBD2 may be the D gene (5 bases each). The CDR3 coding sequence is TGCAGTGCCGGGGCCACCGGTCAAGAGACCCAGTACTTC. Its translation is CSAGATGQETQYF.